Presented here are 10 T cell receptor beta chains from one specimen sequenced in a study of regulatory T cells in long-lasting Graves disease. Building the TCR beta libraries relied on iRepertoire HTBI primers, and CDR3 regions underwent Arm-PCR. TCRdb redid the calling of the multiplex PCR reads with MiXCR, one entry per CDR3 protein. The repertoire consists of roughly 560,000 distinct CDR3 sequences, with 12% occurring once and the leading ten covering 8.9%. The time point is: newly diagnosed GD, antithyroid drugs for less than 3 months. After RNA was extracted from PBMCs, the TCR library was made from it. This same sample was also taken into another study, of T cells in Graves' hyperthyroidism and ophthalmopathy.

The material was peripheral blood mononuclear cells (PBMCs), obtained at new diagnosis, from a patient treated with antithyroid drugs. These receptors all come from a woman aged 30 to 39 with Graves disease.

This clonotype was counted ten times or more. The chain recombines TRBV20-1 with TRBJ1-5; the D is unclear. The CDR3 has 13 amino acids. Trimming took 3 bases from V and 1 from J, leaving 7 bases between them. Per the germline V gene, CDR1 is DFQATT and CDR2 is SNEGSKA (reference sequence). The CDR3 spells CSASRGSNQPQHF. CDR3 sequence (DNA): TGCAGTGCTAGTCGGGGAAGCAATCAGCCCCAGCATTTT.

This clonotype was detected a few times. This chain links TRBV11-2 with TRBJ2-2; TRBD2 matches at 7 bases. Germline CDR1 SGHAT, CDR2 FQNNGV. The J segment lost 8 bases and the V segment lost 5 bases, leaving 14 bases of the junction unmatched. This CDR3 has 16 amino acids. CDR3 loop: CASSPRSSGVKGELFF. The CDR3 nucleotides read TGTGCCAGCAGCCCCCGGTCTAGCGGAGTCAAGGGGGAGCTGTTTTTT.

This clonotype was observed a few times. J is TRBJ2-7 and V is TRBV20-1; TRBD2 matches 10 bases. Germline CDR1 is DFQATT and CDR2 is SNEGSKA (reference sequence). J was trimmed by 6 bases and V by 4 bases; bases with no gene match: 6. This CDR3 is built from 13 residues. The CDR3 loop is CSATLAGVREQYF. The CDR3 DNA reads as TGCAGTGCTACCCTAGCGGGAGTCCGCGAGCAGTACTTC.

This clonotype occurred many times. The chain combines TRBV29-1 with TRBJ1-1; TRBD1 matches at 8 bases. Unmatched junction bases numbered 10, after V lost 6 bases and J lost 4 bases. The CDR3 length is 14 residues. Per germline, CDR1 SQVTM and CDR2 ANQGSEA. CDR3 in amino acids: CSVKGQGKGTEAFF. CDR3 DNA: TGCAGCGTGAAAGGACAGGGCAAAGGCACTGAAGCTTTCTTT.

This clonotype was counted between two and nine times. It may be a read error: a sequence one base away is much more abundant. This chain's CDR3 is CASGSLNYGYTF. In DNA, the CDR3 is TGTGCCAGCGGCTCCCTTAACTATGGCTACACCTTC. The chain combines TRBV11-2 with TRBJ1-2, with unresolved D. Trimming took off 8 bases at V and 1 base at J, with 8 bases between the two ends. There are 12 residues in the CDR3. Germline V gives CDR1 SGHAT, CDR2 FQNNGV.

This clonotype was seen at least ten times. The V call is TRBV20-1, the J call TRBJ2-7; D is ambiguous. This CDR3 is built from 11 residues. CDR1 and CDR2 from the germline V gene are DFQATT and SNEGSKA (reference sequence). V was clipped by 7 bases and J by 3 bases, with 10 bases between them. As DNA, the CDR3 is TGCAGTGGGCTGGACGACTACGAGCAGTACTTC. Protein sequence: CSGLDDYEQYF.

This clonotype was recorded a few times. The chain employs TRBV19 and TRBJ1-1; D gene ambiguous. Trimming took 6 bases from V and 0 from J, leaving 11 bases between them. Germline CDR1 and CDR2: LNHDA and SQIVND (reference sequence). The CDR3 length is 14 residues. CDR3 nucleotides: TGTGCCAGTAGGCCCCCCACTATGAACACTGAAGCTTTCTTT. Its protein product is CASRPPTMNTEAFF.

This clonotype showed up many times. The V call is TRBV9, the J call TRBJ2-2; D gene unclear. This CDR3 comprises 14 residues. V was cut by 2 bases and J by 9 bases, with 14 bases left in between. CDR1 and CDR2 (germline): SGDLS, YYNGEE. CDR3 sequence (DNA): TGTGCCAGCAGCGTCGAGGCCCGGCTGAGGGAGCTGTTTTTT. It is translated as CASSVEARLRELFF.

This clonotype was recorded at least ten times. The chain has TRBV2 and TRBJ2-2, with TRBD1 matching over 7 bases. This CDR3 contains 14 residues. Germline CDR1 and CDR2: SNHLY and FYNNEI. J lost 0 bases, V lost 11 bases, and 6 bases had no gene match. The CDR3 protein is CAGRQGSNTGELFF. CDR3 DNA: TGTGCCGGACGACAGGGCTCGAACACCGGGGAGCTGTTTTTT.

The chain links TRBV7-2 to TRBJ1-3; D is unclear. Trimming removed 5 bases at V and 4 bases at J, with 12 bases between. Looked up from germline, CDR1 is SGHTA and CDR2 is FQGNSA. CDR3 size: 14 residues. As DNA, the CDR3 is TGTGCCAGCAGCCCTACAACGCGAGGAAACACCATATATTTT. This gives the protein CASSPTTRGNTIYF.